This T cell receptor (beta chain) stems from a study of blood T cells in healthy people across ages. General study points: Estimated diversity that came from one million T cells was considered an underestimate.

It was with a sample-barcoded 5' primer and a J-beta primer mix that a second PCR of roughly 7 to 12 cycles was run. Every single cDNA molecule received a tag from a template-switch adaptor with 12 random nucleotides. TCRdb recomputed calls from the 5' RACE reads with MiXCR, one row per CDR3 protein. This table has about 650,000 distinct CDR3 sequences, about 51% appearing once. A note on this clonotype: What it recognizes is unknown.

Each sample used at least 7 million PBMCs. J was trimmed by 6 bases and V by 1 base; bases with no gene match: 6. Germline V gives CDR1 LGHDT, CDR2 YNNKEL (reference sequence). The CDR3 is 16 residues long. The clonotype originates from a woman aged 80 or older in good health. Source material: blood. The V call is TRBV3-1, the J call TRBJ2-2, with TRBD2 matching 9 bases. In nucleotides, the CDR3 is TGTGCCAGCAGCCAAGGAGCGGGAGGAGTCGCCGGGGAGCTGTTTTTT. Protein sequence: CASSQGAGGVAGELFF.